This entry features one T cell receptor (beta chain) sequence. No antigen is known for it. TCRdb's table, derived via immunoSEQ multiplex PCR, lists solely in-frame clones and lacks some. The sample holds some 200,000 clones, about four fifths seen once. The CDR3 contains 15 residues. V lost 5 bases to trimming and J lost 2 bases; unmatched junction nucleotides: 11. Germline values: CDR1 SQVTM, CDR2 ANQGSEA. This entry comes from a study of cytotoxic CD8 clonotypes in ibrutinib-treated CLL. General observations from the study: Rising at ibrutinib response, clonality subsequently fell back toward baseline at progression. Public clonotypes were uncommon and contracted or stayed stable on treatment.

The source of this sequence is a human donor with chronic lymphocytic leukemia. This chain links TRBV29-1 with TRBJ1-2, with 7 bases that match TRBD1. This specimen was PBMCs, taken after 12 months of ibrutinib treatment. The CDR3 region is CSVNRQGQSNYGYTF. CDR3 sequence (DNA): TGCAGCGTTAACCGACAGGGCCAATCGAACTATGGCTACACCTTC.